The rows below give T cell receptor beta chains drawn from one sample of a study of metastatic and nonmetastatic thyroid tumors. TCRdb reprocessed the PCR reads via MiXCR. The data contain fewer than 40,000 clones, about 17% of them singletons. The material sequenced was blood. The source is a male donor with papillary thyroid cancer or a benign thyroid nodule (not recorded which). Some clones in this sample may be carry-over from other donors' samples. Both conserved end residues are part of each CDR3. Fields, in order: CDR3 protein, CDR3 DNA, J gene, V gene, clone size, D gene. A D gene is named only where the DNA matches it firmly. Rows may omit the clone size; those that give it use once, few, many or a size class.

cdr3_aa: CASSLTHYVNGGSYNEQFF
cdr3_nt: TGTGCCAGCAGTTTGACCCACTATGTTAACGGGGGATCCTACAATGAGCAGTTCTTC
j_call: TRBJ2-1
v_call: TRBV12-3/TRBV12-4
clone_size: many
d_call: -

cdr3_aa: CASSLVGRGITGELFF
cdr3_nt: TGTGCCAGCAGCTTGGTGGGCAGGGGGATCACCGGGGAGCTGTTTTTT
j_call: TRBJ2-2
v_call: TRBV11-1
clone_size: many
d_call: TRBD1

cdr3_aa: CSAYKYQGAEGGYTF
cdr3_nt: TGCAGTGCTTACAAATACCAGGGGGCGGAGGGTGGCTACACCTTC
j_call: TRBJ1-2
v_call: TRBV20-1
clone_size: few
d_call: TRBD1

cdr3_aa: CASSWSSGLNTEAFF
cdr3_nt: TGTGCCAGCAGCTGGTCCTCAGGCCTGAACACTGAAGCTTTCTTT
j_call: TRBJ1-1
v_call: TRBV28
clone_size: many
d_call: -

cdr3_aa: CASSQGTYTEAFF
cdr3_nt: TGTGCCAGCAGTCAAGGGACATACACTGAAGCTTTCTTT
j_call: TRBJ1-1
v_call: TRBV2
clone_size: few
d_call: -

cdr3_aa: CASSLFDGYSGNTIYF
cdr3_nt: TGTGCCAGCAGTTTATTCGACGGCTACTCTGGAAACACCATATATTTT
j_call: TRBJ1-3
v_call: TRBV28
clone_size: many
d_call: -

cdr3_aa: CASSLQSNTEAFF
cdr3_nt: TGTGCCAGCTCACTTCAGTCGAACACTGAAGCTTTCTTT
j_call: TRBJ1-1
v_call: TRBV18
clone_size: many
d_call: -

cdr3_aa: CASTLGVNRELFF
cdr3_nt: TGTGCCAGTACCCTGGGCGTAAACCGGGAGCTGTTTTTT
j_call: TRBJ2-2
v_call: TRBV19
clone_size: many
d_call: -

cdr3_aa: CASIRDYRNTDTQYF
cdr3_nt: TGTGCCAGCATTCGGGACTATCGGAACACAGATACGCAGTATTTT
j_call: TRBJ2-3
v_call: TRBV6-1
clone_size: -
d_call: TRBD2

cdr3_aa: CSAREGTSGPKQFF
cdr3_nt: TGCAGTGCTAGAGAAGGGACTAGCGGGCCCAAGCAGTTCTTC
j_call: TRBJ2-1
v_call: TRBV20-1
clone_size: many
d_call: TRBD2

cdr3_aa: CASSPGTDTNTQYF
cdr3_nt: TGTGCCAGCAGCCCAGGGACAGATACTAATACGCAGTATTTT
j_call: TRBJ2-3
v_call: TRBV5-8
clone_size: many
d_call: TRBD1

cdr3_aa: CASSVGTVAGGPWETQYF
cdr3_nt: TGTGCCAGCAGCGTAGGGACGGTAGCGGGAGGGCCCTGGGAGACCCAGTACTTC
j_call: TRBJ2-5
v_call: TRBV9
clone_size: many
d_call: TRBD2

cdr3_aa: CASSLGPRAPPNSYNEQFF
cdr3_nt: TGTGCCAGCAGCTTAGGTCCGCGGGCGCCCCCCAACTCCTACAATGAGCAGTTCTTC
j_call: TRBJ2-1
v_call: TRBV7-9
clone_size: many
d_call: -

cdr3_aa: CASSDSGSSYNEQFF
cdr3_nt: TGTGCCAGCAGCGATAGCGGCAGCTCCTACAATGAGCAGTTCTTC
j_call: TRBJ2-1
v_call: TRBV6-1
clone_size: many
d_call: -

cdr3_aa: CAISGGPRETQYF
cdr3_nt: TGTGCCATCAGTGGCGGGCCCAGGGAGACCCAGTACTTC
j_call: TRBJ2-5
v_call: TRBV10-3
clone_size: -
d_call: -

cdr3_aa: CASSYGGNTEAFF
cdr3_nt: TGTGCCAGCAGCTATGGCGGGAACACTGAAGCTTTCTTT
j_call: TRBJ1-1
v_call: TRBV6-5
clone_size: -
d_call: -

cdr3_aa: CASGSSLWDFTDTQYF
cdr3_nt: TGTGCCAGCGGCTCAAGTTTGTGGGACTTCACAGATACGCAGTATTTT
j_call: TRBJ2-3
v_call: TRBV5-6
clone_size: many
d_call: -

cdr3_aa: CAISFPQGRNTIYF
cdr3_nt: TGTGCCATCAGTTTCCCACAGGGGAGAAACACCATATATTTT
j_call: TRBJ1-3
v_call: TRBV7-9
clone_size: -
d_call: TRBD1

cdr3_aa: CASSPPRGFQETQYF
cdr3_nt: TGTGCCAGCAGCCCCCCCCGGGGGTTCCAAGAGACCCAGTACTTC
j_call: TRBJ2-5
v_call: TRBV11-2
clone_size: many
d_call: -

cdr3_aa: CASSISESQHF
cdr3_nt: TGTGCCAGTAGTATTAGTGAGTCCCAGCATTTT
j_call: TRBJ1-5
v_call: TRBV19
clone_size: many
d_call: -

cdr3_aa: CASRNISPQGPEGQETQYF
cdr3_nt: TGTGCCAGTAGGAACATATCCCCACAGGGGCCAGAGGGCCAAGAGACCCAGTACTTC
j_call: TRBJ2-5
v_call: TRBV19
clone_size: many
d_call: TRBD1

cdr3_aa: CASSLAAFDYGYTF
cdr3_nt: TGCGCCAGCAGCTTGGCGGCCTTCGACTATGGCTACACCTTC
j_call: TRBJ1-2
v_call: TRBV5-1
clone_size: many
d_call: -

cdr3_aa: CASSMWSFSQPQHF
cdr3_nt: TGTGCCAGTAGCATGTGGAGTTTCAGTCAGCCCCAGCATTTT
j_call: TRBJ1-5
v_call: TRBV19
clone_size: many
d_call: -

cdr3_aa: CASSDPSGVSTDTQYF
cdr3_nt: TGTGCCAGCAGTGACCCATCGGGTGTGAGCACAGATACGCAGTATTTT
j_call: TRBJ2-3
v_call: TRBV12-3/TRBV12-4
clone_size: few
d_call: -

cdr3_aa: CASSPISAGELFF
cdr3_nt: TGTGCCAGCTCACCGATAAGTGCCGGGGAGCTGTTTTTT
j_call: TRBJ2-2
v_call: TRBV18
clone_size: many
d_call: -

cdr3_aa: CASSEQAWGRETQYF
cdr3_nt: TGTGCCAGCAGTGAACAAGCTTGGGGGCGTGAGACCCAGTACTTC
j_call: TRBJ2-5
v_call: TRBV6-1
clone_size: few
d_call: -

cdr3_aa: CASRTGLAGNTGELFF
cdr3_nt: TGTGCCAGCAGGACCGGACTAGCGGGGAACACCGGGGAGCTGTTTTTT
j_call: TRBJ2-2
v_call: TRBV2
clone_size: medium-sized
d_call: TRBD2

cdr3_aa: CASSLSRDAGELFF
cdr3_nt: TGTGCCAGCAGCTTAAGTCGGGACGCCGGGGAGCTGTTTTTT
j_call: TRBJ2-2
v_call: TRBV11-2
clone_size: -
d_call: -

cdr3_aa: CASSWDNEQFF
cdr3_nt: TGTGCCAGCAGTTGGGATAATGAGCAGTTCTTC
j_call: TRBJ2-1
v_call: TRBV28
clone_size: -
d_call: -

cdr3_aa: CASSFGGLNTEAFF
cdr3_nt: TGTGCCAGCAGCTTCGGGGGGTTGAACACTGAAGCTTTCTTT
j_call: TRBJ1-1
v_call: TRBV5-4
clone_size: many
d_call: -

cdr3_aa: CSAREGPYEQYF
cdr3_nt: TGCAGTGCTAGAGAGGGGCCCTACGAGCAGTACTTC
j_call: TRBJ2-7
v_call: TRBV20-1
clone_size: -
d_call: -

cdr3_aa: CASRSTAVQETQHF
cdr3_nt: TGTGCCAGTAGGTCGACAGCAGTCCAAGAGACCCAGCACTTC
j_call: TRBJ2-7
v_call: TRBV19
clone_size: few
d_call: -

cdr3_aa: CASSLQTGALEKLFF
cdr3_nt: TGCGCCAGCAGCTTACAAACAGGGGCTCTTGAAAAACTGTTTTTT
j_call: TRBJ1-4
v_call: TRBV5-1
clone_size: many
d_call: TRBD1